The 25 T cell receptor beta chains presented below share a single source sample, sequenced in a study of regulatory T cells in long-lasting Graves disease. Relying on iRepertoire HTBI primers and Arm-PCR of CDR3 regions, the team built TCR beta libraries. From the multiplex PCR reads, TCRdb called clonotypes with MiXCR, one entry per CDR3 protein. The repertoire consists of approximately 390,000 distinct CDR3 sequences, with roughly 17% occurring once and the leading ten covering roughly a fifth. Time point meaning: newly diagnosed GD, antithyroid drugs for less than 3 months. Extracted RNA from PBMCs served as the source of the TCR library. These data also formed part of another study, on T cells in Graves' hyperthyroidism and ophthalmopathy.

The sequencing here drew on peripheral blood mononuclear cells (PBMCs), taken at new diagnosis, from a patient treated with antithyroid drugs. These receptors originate from a woman under 30 with Graves disease.

This clonotype was detected many times. The chain carries TRBV14 and TRBJ2-5; D is tentatively TRBD1 or TRBD2 (5 bases each). The CDR3 length is 14 residues. Germline lookup yields CDR1 SGHDN and CDR2 FVKESK. Trimming removed 4 bases from V and 3 bases from J, with 12 bases in between. The CDR3 nucleotides read TGTGCCAGCAGCCGCATCGGGACCAAAGAGACCCAGTACTTC. Translated: CASSRIGTKETQYF.

This clonotype was seen repeatedly, ten times or more. The CDR3 here is CASSPTRTGGGGYTF. CDR3 DNA: TGTGCCAGCAGTCCTACCCGGACAGGGGGCGGAGGCTACACCTTC. The gene calls are TRBV6-2 or TRBV6-3 and TRBJ1-2; 11 bases fit TRBD1. Per the germline V gene, CDR1 is MNHEY and CDR2 is SVGEGT. The CDR3 has 15 amino acids. The V and J ends lost 5 bases and 8 bases, in that order; junction bases with no gene match: 10.

This rearrangement joins TRBV7-3 to TRBJ1-1; D remains ambiguous. The CDR3 sequence is 11 residues long. V was cut by 4 bases and J by 11 bases, with 11 bases left in between. CDR1 and CDR2 from the germline V gene are SGHTA and FQGTGA. CDR3 amino acids: CASSSPGDAFF. In DNA form, the CDR3 reads TGTGCCAGCAGCTCCCCGGGTGATGCTTTCTTT. Full variable domain (rest looked up from reference TRBV7-3 and TRBJ1-1): GAGVSQTPSNKVTEKGKYVELRCDPISGHTALYWYRQSLGQGPEFLIYFQGTGAADDSGLPNDRFFAVRPEGSVSTLKIQRTERGDSAVYLCASSSPGDAFFGQGTRLTVV.

This clonotype was recorded at least ten times. The chain links TRBV7-9 to TRBJ1-2; D not certain. The CDR3 runs to 13 residues. The germline CDR1 and CDR2 sequences are SEHNR and FQNEAQ (reference sequence). Trimming left V 4 bases short and J 2 bases short, with 8 bases between. The DNA of the CDR3 is TGTGCCAGCAGCTACACCCAGAACTATGGCTACACCTTC. Protein product: CASSYTQNYGYTF. Combining the CDR3 with reference TRBV7-9 and TRBJ1-2 gives the whole variable domain DTGVSQNPRHKITKRGQNVTFRCDPISEHNRLYWYRQTLGQGPEFLTYFQNEAQLEKSRLLSDRFSAERPKGSFSTLEIQRTEQGDSAMYLCASSYTQNYGYTFGSGTRLTVV.

The chain uses TRBV29-1 and TRBJ1-2, with 9 bases matching TRBD1. CDR1 SQVTM and CDR2 ANQGSEA come from the germline V gene. The CDR3 extends over 13 amino acids. Trimming removed 6 bases from V and 4 bases from J; junction bases left unmatched: 6. Here the CDR3 reads CSVIPGQGYGYTF. CDR3 sequence (DNA): TGCAGCGTGATACCGGGACAGGGCTATGGCTACACCTTC.

This clonotype was observed a few times. The gene calls are TRBV5-1 and TRBJ1-2; TRBD1 matches at 9 bases. V shed 0 bases, J shed 6 bases, and the junction held 3 bases outside the gene matches. The CDR3 has 14 residues. Looked up from germline, CDR1 is SGHRS and CDR2 is YFSETQ. The CDR3 nucleotides are TGCGCCAGCAGCTTGGCCCGGACAGGGGATGGCTACACCTTC. Translation gives CASSLARTGDGYTF.

Many counts were recorded for this clonotype. The rearrangement uses TRBV20-1 and TRBJ2-5, with D possibly TRBD1 on 6 matching bases. Germline values: CDR1 DFQATT, CDR2 SNEGSKA (reference sequence). This CDR3 contains 14 residues. V lost 0 bases to trimming and J lost 2 bases, with 10 bases between them. The DNA for the CDR3 is TGCAGTGCTAGAGACGGACAGCCACAAGAGACCCAGTACTTC. Amino acids: CSARDGQPQETQYF.

V usage is TRBV10-3 and J usage is TRBJ1-6; D is undetermined. Trimming stripped 0 bases from V and 6 bases from J, with 15 bases between. The CDR3 has 17 residues. CDR1 is ENHRY and CDR2 is SYGVKD in the germline V gene. The CDR3 spells CAISESSGRDVNSPLHF. CDR3 nucleotides: TGTGCCATCAGTGAGTCGTCTGGGAGGGATGTTAATTCACCCCTCCACTTT.

A note on this clonotype: A much bigger clone sits one base away, suggesting this may be a read error. The chain recombines TRBV6-1 with TRBJ2-2; TRBD2 matches 9 bases. V was clipped by 7 bases and J by 6 bases; unmatched bases: 9. The CDR3 is 15 amino acids. CDR1 and CDR2 from the germline V gene are MNHNS and SASEGT. Here the CDR3 reads CASTVAGVDAGELFF. The CDR3 nucleotides read TGTGCCAGCACGGTAGCGGGGGTGGACGCCGGGGAGCTGTTTTTT.

This clonotype came up many times. The chain uses TRBV3-1 and TRBJ2-7, with a tentative D call TRBD2 (5 bases). Looked up from germline, CDR1 is LGHDT and CDR2 is YNNKEL (reference sequence). Between the trimmed V and J ends, which lost 4 bases and 4 bases, there was a span of 17 bases. The CDR3 contains 15 residues. The DNA of the CDR3 is TGTGCCAGCAGCCCCGAGCGGAGAAATAATTACGAGCAGTACTTC. This translates into CASSPERRNNYEQYF.

In this sample, this clonotype turned up many times. The J gene is TRBJ2-5, the V gene TRBV2, with TRBD2 matching over 13 bases. Per germline, CDR1 SNHLY and CDR2 FYNNEI. The length of the CDR3 is 15 residues. Trimming took 4 bases from V and 2 from J; bases not matched to a gene: 1. This CDR3 reads CASSGLAGGQETQYF. The CDR3 bases are TGTGCCAGCAGTGGACTAGCGGGAGGACAAGAGACCCAGTACTTC.

The rearrangement links TRBV6-1 to TRBJ2-7, with TRBD1 identical over 9 bases. Germline trimming cut 6 bases from V and 4 bases from J; bases unmatched to any gene: 7. The CDR3 runs 14 residues. Germline V gene data show CDR1 as MNHNS and CDR2 as SASEGT. The DNA of the CDR3 is TGTGCCAGCAGAACGGGGACAGGGTATTACGAGCAGTACTTC. This gives the protein CASRTGTGYYEQYF.

There are a few counts of this clonotype. This clone may be a read error of a much larger clone one base away. This sequence joins TRBV11-1 and TRBJ1-1, with TRBD1 matching 7 bases. The germline gives CDR1 SGHAT, CDR2 FQDESV (reference sequence). This CDR3 has 14 residues. CDR3 amino acids: CASSFDRVSTEALF. DNA of the CDR3: TGTGCCAGCAGCTTCGACAGGGTTAGCACTGAAGCTCTCTTT.

The V gene is TRBV20-1, the J gene TRBJ2-1; D might be TRBD2 (5 bases). Trimming removed 6 bases at V and 2 bases at J, with 14 bases between. CDR1 DFQATT and CDR2 SNEGSKA come from the germline V gene (reference sequence). The CDR3 has 14 residues. CDR3: CSAARPGTYNEQFF. CDR3 sequence (DNA): TGCAGTGCGGCCCGACCCGGGACCTACAATGAGCAGTTCTTC.

This clonotype was counted between two and nine times. In this CDR3 the conserved last residue, phenylalanine or tryptophan, is missing, so a read error is likely. The chain combines TRBV6-9 with TRBJ2-1; no definite D call. The CDR3 is 11 amino acids. V dropped 3 bases and J dropped 7 bases, with 4 bases sitting between them. Per germline, CDR1 MNHGY and CDR2 SVAAGI. Here the CDR3 reads CASSYMNEQFL. CDR3 bases: TGTGCCAGCAGTTACATGAATGAGCAGTTCCTC.

This clonotype was seen at least ten times. The chain recombines TRBV27 with TRBJ2-3; D unclear. V shed 8 bases and J shed 2 bases, with 5 bases lying between them. The CDR3 length is 11 residues. CDR1 and CDR2 (germline): MNHEY, SMNVEV (reference sequence). DNA for the CDR3: TGTGCCAGCGTTTCCACAGATACGCAGTATTTT. Its translation: CASVSTDTQYF.

This clonotype has only one observation. This may come from a read error, since a much larger clone is one base off. This sequence joins TRBV11-2 and TRBJ2-5; 13 bases align to TRBD2. The length of the CDR3 is 15 residues. From germline, CDR1 is SGHAT and CDR2 FQNNGV. CDR3 bases: TGTGCCTGCAGCGGAGGGACTAGCGGGATGGAGACCCAGTACTTC. Translating gives CACSGGTSGMETQYF.

In this sample, this clonotype turned up many times. The chain links TRBV10-3 to TRBJ1-1, with D tentatively TRBD1 (6 bases). The ends were cut back, 7 bases at V and 1 base at J, with 10 bases in the middle. Germline V lookup: CDR1 ENHRY, CDR2 SYGVKD. The CDR3 totals 13 residues. CDR3 sequence: CAITGGENTEAFF. CDR3 coding DNA: TGTGCCATCACGGGGGGCGAGAACACTGAAGCTTTCTTT.

This clonotype was counted at least ten times. This rearrangement joins TRBV20-1 to TRBJ2-1, with D possibly being TRBD1 or TRBD2 (5 bases each). The V gene lost 6 bases and the J gene lost 6 bases, with 12 bases spanning the gap. There are 12 residues in the CDR3. Germline loops: CDR1 DFQATT, CDR2 SNEGSKA (reference sequence). CDR3 DNA: TGCAGTGCCCGGGACCAACCCAATGAGCAGTTCTTC. Its protein product is CSARDQPNEQFF.

This chain joins TRBV6-2 or TRBV6-3 and TRBJ1-6; the D gene is possibly TRBD1 (5 bases). Germline V gene data show CDR1 as MNHEY and CDR2 as SVGEGT. The V end lost 6 bases, the J end lost 10 bases, and 16 bases lay between the germline ends. The CDR3 spans 14 residues. The CDR3 reads CASRQSGRGSPLHF. DNA for the CDR3: TGTGCCAGCAGACAGTCCGGCCGGGGGTCACCCCTCCACTTT.

The sample holds a few counts of this clonotype. The rearrangement joins TRBV29-1 to TRBJ2-7; no clear D gene. This CDR3 is 11 amino acids long. Per the germline V gene, CDR1 is SQVTM and CDR2 is ANQGSEA. Trimming took 0 bases from V and 0 from J, leaving 0 bases between them. CDR3 nucleotide sequence: TGCAGCGTTGAAGACTCCTACGAGCAGTACTTC. It translates to CSVEDSYEQYF.

The chain couples TRBV24-1 to TRBJ2-2; D not certain. Per germline, CDR1 KGHDR and CDR2 SFDVKD. The CDR3 totals 15 residues. The V and J ends lost 4 bases and 5 bases respectively, with 13 bases between them. CDR3 sequence: CATSDPSGRTGELFF. The CDR3 DNA reads as TGTGCCACCAGTGACCCCTCCGGAAGGACCGGGGAGCTGTTTTTT.

The chain recombines TRBV27 with TRBJ2-3, with a possible D match to TRBD1 (5 bases). Germline CDR1 and CDR2: MNHEY and SMNVEV (reference sequence). Trimming shortened V by 8 bases and J by 0 bases, and 12 bases separated the two germline ends. There are 14 residues in the CDR3. CDR3 DNA sequence: TGTGCCAGCGGCAGACAGCTAAGCACAGATACGCAGTATTTT. Protein product: CASGRQLSTDTQYF.

This clonotype has a handful of counts. This sequence joins TRBV10-3 and TRBJ2-7, with TRBD2 identical over 10 bases. The CDR3 covers 16 residues. V shed 3 bases, J shed 0 bases, and the junction held 5 bases outside the gene matches. Germline CDR1 is ENHRY and CDR2 is SYGVKD. CDR3 nucleotides: TGTGCCATCAGTGAATCTGCTAGCGGGAGCTCCTACGAGCAGTACTTC. Its protein is CAISESASGSSYEQYF.

The sample holds many counts of this clonotype. In DNA, the CDR3 is TGTGCCAGCAGCCAACATGGAGGGGGCGAAGCTTTCTTT. This translates into CASSQHGGGEAFF. The V call is TRBV3-1, the J call TRBJ2-3; 7 positions match TRBD1. The end of the DNA fits TRBJ1-1 better, so the J call may be wrong. Germline V gene data show CDR1 as LGHDT and CDR2 as YNNKEL (reference sequence). The CDR3 contains 13 residues.